Listed here are 18 T cell receptor beta chains from one sample, sequenced in a study of T cell changes during pregnancy in multiple sclerosis. TCRdb keeps only in-frame clones here, not all; method: immunoSEQ multiplex PCR. The sample shows 60,000 to 90,000 clones, approximately 90% of them seen only once. The sequences come from peripheral blood, collected before pregnancy. The receptors here all came from a female donor with multiple sclerosis, enrolled in a pregnancy study.

The chain combines TRBV10-3 with TRBJ1-2; 11 bases are a match to TRBD1. The V and J ends lost 2 bases and 5 bases, in that order; junction bases with no gene match: 4. Germline CDR1 and CDR2: ENHRY and SYGVKD. The CDR3 extends over 15 amino acids. The DNA for the CDR3 is TGTGCCATCAGTGAGGGGACAGGGGGGATGTATGGCTACACCTTC. Its protein is CAISEGTGGMYGYTF.

This clone was recorded once. The rearrangement links TRBV19 to TRBJ2-1, with 8 positions matching TRBD1. Trimming cost V 8 bases and J 4 bases; bases outside gene matches: 10. The V gene's germline CDR1 is LNHDA and CDR2 SQIVND (reference sequence). This CDR3 is 15 amino acids long. The CDR3 DNA sequence: TGTGCCAGTCTAATGCAGGGGGCGGGATACAATGAGCAGTTCTTC. This gives the protein CASLMQGAGYNEQFF.

The genes are TRBV4-1 and TRBJ1-4; D not certain. Germline CDR1 reads MGHRA; CDR2 reads YSYEKL. CDR3 length: 15 residues. The V and J ends lost 6 bases and 5 bases respectively, with 16 bases between them. In nucleotides, the CDR3 is TGCGCCAGCAGTCCAAGACACACAGAGAATGAAAAACTGTTTTTT. This codes for CASSPRHTENEKLFF.

The chain joins TRBV20-1 to TRBJ2-1; D is unclear. The germline gives CDR1 DFQATT, CDR2 SNEGSKA (reference sequence). This CDR3 region has 11 residues. Trimming shortened V by 5 bases and J by 9 bases, and 11 bases separated the two germline ends. The CDR3 region has the DNA TGCAGTGCTGAACCATTCAGTGAGCAGTTCTTC. Its translation is CSAEPFSEQFF.

This sequence joins TRBV5-1 and TRBJ2-1; TRBD1 might be the D (5 bases). Germline V gives CDR1 SGHRS, CDR2 YFSETQ. The V end was cut by 0 bases, the J end by 7 bases, with 14 bases between. The CDR3 runs 15 residues. CDR3 protein: CASSLAAGQPNEQFF. In DNA, the CDR3 is TGCGCCAGCAGCTTGGCCGCAGGGCAGCCAAATGAGCAGTTCTTC.

This clone came up once. The chain employs TRBV7-3 and TRBJ1-5; D ambiguous. Germline CDR1 and CDR2: SGHTA and FQGTGA. V was shortened by 5 bases and J by 7 bases, with 30 bases between the two germline ends. CDR3 size: 19 residues. CDR3 protein: CASSAFNSLDQIHNQPQHF. For the CDR3, the DNA is TGTGCCAGCAGCGCCTTTAACTCCCTAGACCAGATACATAACCAGCCCCAGCATTTT.

In its sample, this clone was seen a few times. V usage is TRBV7-9 and J usage is TRBJ1-1; D is possibly TRBD1 (6 bases). The CDR3 totals 13 residues. Germline V gene sequence: CDR1 SEHNR, CDR2 FQNEAQ (reference sequence). V was cut by 4 bases and J by 4 bases, with 10 bases left in between. CDR3 coding DNA: TGTGCCAGCAGCTCAGGGGATGCCACTGAAGCTTTCTTT. Protein product: CASSSGDATEAFF. Full variable domain (remainder filled in from reference TRBV7-9 and TRBJ1-1): DTGVSQNPRHKITKRGQNVTFRCDPISEHNRLYWYRQTLGQGPEFLTYFQNEAQLEKSRLLSDRFSAERPKGSFSTLEIQRTEQGDSAMYLCASSSGDATEAFFGQGTRLTVV.

In its sample, this clone was seen a few times. The chain uses TRBV5-1 and TRBJ1-6, with 7 bases fitting TRBD1. Trimming took 4 bases from V and 7 from J; bases not matched to a gene: 8. The CDR3 has 15 amino acids. Germline loops: CDR1 SGHRS, CDR2 YFSETQ. CDR3 region: CASSRDRVGNSPLHF. DNA for the CDR3: TGCGCCAGCAGCCGTGACAGGGTGGGGAATTCACCCCTCCACTTT.

This clone was observed a single time. V gene TRBV11-2 combines with J gene TRBJ2-5; 12 positions agree with TRBD2. Unmatched junction bases numbered 20, after V lost 7 bases and J lost 5 bases. Germline lookup yields CDR1 SGHAT and CDR2 FQNNGV. CDR3 length: 19 residues. CDR3 region: CASTHFLAGGPGPRETQYF. The CDR3 nucleotides read TGTGCCAGCACCCACTTCCTAGCGGGGGGGCCAGGGCCCAGGGAGACCCAGTACTTC.

The chain carries TRBV27 and TRBJ1-2; D call uncertain. V was trimmed by 5 bases and J by 7 bases, leaving 8 bases between them. Germline V lookup: CDR1 MNHEY, CDR2 SMNVEV (reference sequence). This CDR3 comprises 11 residues. The CDR3 DNA reads TGTGCCAGCAGTGCAGGATCTGGCTACACCTTC. It is translated as CASSAGSGYTF.

The chain joins TRBV7-3 to TRBJ1-1; D uncertain. V was shortened by 3 bases and J by 1 base, with 6 bases between the two germline ends. CDR1 is SGHTA and CDR2 is FQGTGA in the germline V gene. This CDR3 has 13 residues. The CDR3 DNA sequence: TGTGCCAGCAGCTTCGGGGAGAACACTGAAGCTTTCTTT. It encodes CASSFGENTEAFF.

The chain combines TRBV27 with TRBJ1-2, with unresolved D. This CDR3 is 15 amino acids long. The germline V gene encodes CDR1 MNHEY and CDR2 SMNVEV (reference sequence). V lost 3 bases and J lost 4, with 15 bases in between. CDR3 DNA sequence: TGTGCCAGCAGTTTGCGGAGGGTAGGACCCTATGGCTACACCTTC. Translated, it gives CASSLRRVGPYGYTF.

The chain employs TRBV4-1 and TRBJ1-4; D unclear. The germline V and J ends were trimmed by 0 bases and 0 bases, with 8 bases remaining between them. The germline V gene encodes CDR1 MGHRA and CDR2 YSYEKL. CDR3 length: 16 residues. The CDR3 sequence: CASSQDSLATNEKLFF. The CDR3 nucleotides read TGCGCCAGCAGCCAAGATAGCCTAGCAACTAATGAAAAACTGTTTTTT.

This clone was counted once. This CDR3 is CASSPAGSGANVLTF. DNA for the CDR3: TGTGCCAGCAGCCCAGCAGGGTCTGGGGCCAACGTCCTGACTTTC. This sequence joins TRBV9 and TRBJ2-6; tentative D call: TRBD1 (5 bases). The CDR3 spans 15 residues. Germline V gene lookup returns CDR1 SGDLS and CDR2 YYNGEE. V lost 4 bases and J 1 base, leaving 9 bases between the germline ends. Variable domain in full (rest from reference TRBV9 and TRBJ2-6): DSGVTQTPKHLITATGQRVTLRCSPRSGDLSVYWYQQSLDQGLQFLIQYYNGEERAKGNILERFSAQQFPDLHSELNLSSLELGDSALYFCASSPAGSGANVLTFGAGSRLTVL.

The chain carries TRBV7-9 and TRBJ2-1, with 9 bases identical to TRBD1. Germline assignment: CDR1 SEHNR and CDR2 FQNEAQ (reference sequence). The CDR3 is 17 amino acids. Germline trimming cut 5 bases from V and 2 bases from J; bases unmatched to any gene: 10. The CDR3 DNA reads TGTGCCAGCAGCCCCGTCCCGGGACAGGGAACCTACAATGAGCAGTTCTTC. This codes for CASSPVPGQGTYNEQFF.

The gene calls are TRBV15 and TRBJ1-6; TRBD1 is a possible D gene (6 bases). The V end was cut by 8 bases, the J end by 7 bases, with 12 bases between. The germline V gene has CDR1 LNHNV and CDR2 YYDKDF (reference sequence). CDR3 length equals 13 residues. As DNA, the CDR3 is TGTGCCACCTCCCCCAGGGGCAATTCACCCCTCCACTTT. Translated: CATSPRGNSPLHF.

This chain links TRBV7-9 with TRBJ2-7; D might be TRBD1 (6 bases). Trimming left V 3 bases short and J 0 bases short, with 9 bases between. Germline values: CDR1 SEHNR, CDR2 FQNEAQ (reference sequence). The CDR3 length is 14 residues. The CDR3 region has the DNA TGTGCCAGCAGCTTTTGGGGGCTCTCCTACGAGCAGTACTTC. Its translation: CASSFWGLSYEQYF.

This chain links TRBV4-2 with TRBJ1-2, with D perhaps TRBD1 (6 bases). Germline CDR1 reads LGHNA; CDR2 reads YNFKEQ. With 2 bases removed from V and 6 bases from J, the gap between germline ends came to 13 bases. This CDR3 spans 14 amino acids. In DNA, the CDR3 is TGTGCCAGCAGCCAACTAACAGGGTGGAATGGCTACACCTTC. It encodes CASSQLTGWNGYTF.